This record looks at one T cell receptor (beta chain) sequence and its context. Its matching antigen is unknown. Per germline, CDR1 SGHRS and CDR2 YFSETQ. The CDR3 loop spans 17 amino acids. V shed 4 bases and J 3 bases; nucleotides not matched to a gene: 15. This record belongs to a study of cytomegalovirus exposure and HLA in healthy donors. Overall study: The Caucasian-associated ancestry cluster contained approximately 81% of the 398 genotyped donors.

Regarding the study as a whole: Sequencing probably produced one cluster of sequence variants that were highly shared. For presence/absence analyses, sequencing depth was assumed to be roughly uniform across donors. Association of roughly 18,000 TCR beta sequences with HLA alleles was found at 0.05 false discovery rate in a later analysis.

Use of 60 Vbeta and 13 Jbeta primers characterized the PCR. This table comes from immunoSEQ multiplex PCR, and its TCRdb copy is limited to in-frame clones, with some not included. The table shows more than 75,000 clones, with more than 80% occurring only once. The sequence was obtained from a man aged 18 to 29 in good health and CMV-seronegative. The sample comprised PBMCs. V is TRBV5-1 and J is TRBJ1-2; 7 bases agree with TRBD1. The CDR3: CASSQSDKGGADYGYTF. Here the CDR3 DNA reads TGCGCCAGCAGCCAAAGCGACAAAGGGGGCGCGGACTATGGCTACACCTTC.